This TCR beta chain is from a study of shared clonotypes between healthy human individuals. Whole-study findings and limits: Among non-shared clonotypes, generation probabilities were lower than among those shared by all four donors.

Naive-designated CD8 cells lacked CD45RO, were positively enriched for CCR7, and omitted terminally differentiated effector memory CD45RA+ cells. A single count supports this clone. Its matching antigen is unknown. TCRdb's copy holds only in-frame clones and misses some; the assay was immunoSEQ multiplex PCR. The table lists about 2.1 million clones, approximately 94% of them singletons, with more than 1.5% in the top ten. Input material: naive CD8+ T cells from PBMCs. This clonotype was sampled from a man aged 18 to 29 in good health. Some clones in this sample may be carry-over from other donors' samples.

CDR3 amino acids: CASSQDWQGRTNEKLFF. The CDR3 DNA reads TGTGCCAGCAGCCAAGATTGGCAGGGTAGAACTAATGAAAAACTGTTTTTT. The rearrangement links TRBV4-2 to TRBJ1-4, with a tentative D call TRBD1 (5 bases). Germline-derived CDR1 and CDR2 are LGHNA and YNFKEQ. Trimming took off 0 bases at V and 1 base at J, with 12 bases between the two ends. CDR3 length: 17 amino acids.